Listed below are T cell receptor beta chains from one sample, sequenced in a study of blood T cell repertoires in COVID-19. Assay used: immunoSEQ multiplex PCR; TCRdb lists only in-frame clones, some missing. The sample lists 140,000 to 150,000 clones; more than 80% were seen once. Specimen: peripheral blood. These TCRs come from a woman aged 60-75 years with active COVID-19. Both conserved end residues are part of each CDR3. D genes are given only for firm matches. Part of the rows lack a size; the others show once, few, many or a class for expanded clones.

CDR3,DNA,J,size,V,D
CASSIEGGAGQPQHF,TGTGCCAGTAGTATAGAGGGAGGGGCAGGTCAGCCCCAGCATTTT,TRBJ1-5,-,TRBV19,-
CASSLGTGLSGNTIYF,TGTGCCAGCAGCTTGGGGACAGGACTCTCTGGAAACACCATATATTTT,TRBJ1-3,-,TRBV5-8,TRBD1
CASRIGGRYEQYF,TGTGCCAGCAGAATCGGGGGACGCTACGAGCAGTACTTC,TRBJ2-7,-,TRBV6-5,-
CASSLDRPSGGNTIYF,TGCGCCAGCAGCTTGGACAGGCCTTCTGGCGGAAACACCATATATTTT,TRBJ1-3,-,TRBV5-1,-
CASSLLGHRVLETQYF,TGTGCCAGCAGTTTACTTGGACACAGGGTCCTAGAGACCCAGTACTTC,TRBJ2-5,-,TRBV28,-
CASSLLQGEAFF,TGTGCCAGCAGTTTATTACAGGGTGAAGCTTTCTTT,TRBJ1-1,-,TRBV28,-
CASSRTGRTSYEQYF,TGTGCCAGCAGCAGGACAGGGCGGACTAGCTACGAGCAGTACTTC,TRBJ2-7,-,TRBV6-5,-
CASKDRGHPNEKLFF,TGTGCCAGCAAAGACAGGGGGCATCCTAATGAAAAACTGTTTTTT,TRBJ1-4,-,TRBV2,TRBD1
CASRPGTDTDTQYF,TGTGCCAGCAGACCCGGGACAGACACAGATACGCAGTATTTT,TRBJ2-3,-,TRBV28,TRBD1
CASSSGLADYEQFF,TGTGCCAGCAGCTCGGGACTAGCGGACTATGAGCAGTTCTTC,TRBJ2-1,-,TRBV7-3,TRBD2
CASSRDSTDTQYF,TGTGCCAGCAGCAGGGATTCCACAGATACGCAGTATTTT,TRBJ2-3,few,TRBV2,-
CASSLPGQGLKLFF,TGTGCCAGCAGCCTTCCGGGACAGGGATTAAAACTGTTTTTT,TRBJ1-4,-,TRBV28,TRBD1
CASSQVVGGREKLFF,TGCGCCAGCAGCCAAGTCGTGGGTGGGCGTGAAAAACTGTTTTTT,TRBJ1-4,-,TRBV4-1,-
CASRTDRSSYNEQFF,TGTGCCAGCAGAACCGACAGGTCTTCCTACAATGAGCAGTTCTTC,TRBJ2-1,-,TRBV7-9,-
CASSSPDLAGPSYEQYF,TGTGCCAGCAGCTCCCCGGACTTAGCGGGCCCCTCCTACGAGCAGTACTTC,TRBJ2-7,-,TRBV5-4,TRBD2
CASSNYTGTGRETQYF,TGTGCCAGCAGCAACTATACCGGGACAGGGAGGGAGACCCAGTACTTC,TRBJ2-5,once,TRBV9,TRBD1
CASRSPPGLLTGELFF,TGTGCCAGCAGGTCTCCGCCGGGACTACTAACCGGGGAGCTGTTTTTT,TRBJ2-2,-,TRBV7-9,TRBD2
CASSPAPLSPLHF,TGTGCCAGCAGCCCCGCTCCACTCTCACCCCTCCACTTT,TRBJ1-6,few,TRBV6-2/TRBV6-3,-
CASSYDRVRNEQYF,TGTGCCAGCAGTTACGACAGGGTAAGGAACGAGCAGTACTTC,TRBJ2-7,-,TRBV6-5,TRBD1
CASSPRRDTGELFF,TGTGCCAGCAGCCCACGGAGGGACACCGGGGAGCTGTTTTTT,TRBJ2-2,-,TRBV6-6,-
CASRPSGQGNSPLHF,TGTGCCAGCAGGCCATCGGGACAGGGAAATTCACCCCTCCACTTT,TRBJ1-6,-,TRBV6-5,TRBD1
CASSPGGVGTDTQYF,TGTGCCAGCAGCCCGGGCGGGGTAGGCACAGATACGCAGTATTTT,TRBJ2-3,-,TRBV27,-
CASSRGLAGGSSSYNEQFF,TGTGCCAGCAGCCGAGGACTAGCGGGAGGGTCGAGCTCCTACAATGAGCAGTTCTTC,TRBJ2-1,-,TRBV4-2,TRBD2
CASSPASGNTEAFF,TGTGCCAGCAGTCCCGCCTCAGGGAACACTGAAGCTTTCTTT,TRBJ1-1,once,TRBV3-1/TRBV3-2,-
CASSKSGGTSGRAGVF,TGTGCCAGCAGCAAGTCGGGCGGGACTAGCGGGAGGGCTGGGGTATTT,TRBJ2-3,-,TRBV4-2,TRBD2
CASSFSSRAGGWNEQFF,TGTGCCAGCAGCTTTTCAAGTCGGGCAGGGGGCTGGAATGAGCAGTTCTTC,TRBJ2-1,-,TRBV7-9,TRBD1
CASSQAFTGELFF,TGTGCCAGCAGCCAAGCGTTCACCGGGGAGCTGTTTTTT,TRBJ2-2,-,TRBV3-1/TRBV3-2,-
CASGLVRRLTGELFF,TGTGCTAGTGGTTTGGTCCGGAGGCTCACCGGGGAGCTGTTTTTT,TRBJ2-2,-,TRBV12-5,-
CASSPGQFF,TGTGCCAGCAGCCCCGGGCAGTTCTTC,TRBJ2-1,few,TRBV28,-
CASSSNRQGEQYF,TGTGCCAGCAGCTCAAATCGGCAGGGGGAGCAGTACTTC,TRBJ2-7,-,TRBV7-2,-
CASSQGGLASDTQYF,TGCGCCAGCAGCCAAGGGGGCCTAGCGTCAGATACGCAGTATTTT,TRBJ2-3,-,TRBV4-1,-
CASSRTGTAYEQYF,TGTGCCAGCAGCAGGACAGGGACGGCCTACGAGCAGTACTTC,TRBJ2-7,-,TRBV21-1,-
CARGEGVAIYEQYF,TGTGCCAGGGGGGAGGGAGTGGCGATTTACGAGCAGTACTTC,TRBJ2-7,-,TRBV7-9,TRBD2
CASSLESVGNNQPQHF,TGTGCCAGCAGCTTAGAGTCAGTGGGCAACAATCAGCCCCAGCATTTT,TRBJ1-5,-,TRBV7-6,-
CASSNPGGRTKETQYF,TGTGCCAGTAGTAACCCGGGCGGGAGGACTAAAGAGACCCAGTACTTC,TRBJ2-5,-,TRBV19,TRBD2
CASSLREGVPEGIRPQHF,TGTGCCAGCAGTCTACGAGAGGGGGTCCCAGAGGGAATTCGGCCCCAGCATTTT,TRBJ1-5,-,TRBV28,-
CASSDTEVIVLAEAFF,TGTGCCAGCAGTGACACGGAGGTTATAGTACTGGCGGAAGCTTTCTTT,TRBJ1-1,-,TRBV6-4,-
CASSYLRDSSGNTIYF,TGTGCCAGCAGTTACCTCCGGGACAGCTCTGGAAACACCATATATTTT,TRBJ1-3,-,TRBV6-5,TRBD1
CASSPLAGGPGSYNEQFF,TGTGCCAGCAGTCCCCTAGCGGGAGGGCCTGGATCCTACAATGAGCAGTTCTTC,TRBJ2-1,-,TRBV27,TRBD2
CASSNQGQVTYEQYF,TGTGCCAGCTCAAACCAAGGACAGGTCACCTACGAGCAGTACTTC,TRBJ2-7,-,TRBV18,TRBD1
CASSALAGDADTQYF,TGTGCCAGCAGCGCGCTAGCGGGAGATGCAGATACGCAGTATTTT,TRBJ2-3,-,TRBV9,TRBD2
CSAPFGSALYNEQFF,TGCAGCGCCCCGTTCGGTAGCGCTCTCTACAATGAGCAGTTCTTC,TRBJ2-1,-,TRBV29-1,-
CACSRDRRNTIYF,TGTGCCTGCTCCCGGGACAGGAGAAACACCATATATTTT,TRBJ1-3,-,TRBV30,TRBD1
CASSEARTGGTGELFF,TGTGCCAGCAGTGAAGCGCGCACAGGGGGCACCGGGGAGCTGTTTTTT,TRBJ2-2,-,TRBV6-1,TRBD1
CASSASGTSGTDTQYF,TGTGCCAGCAGCGCTTCCGGGACTAGCGGCACAGATACGCAGTATTTT,TRBJ2-3,-,TRBV7-2,TRBD2
CASSLPGADTQYF,TGCGCCAGCAGCCTTCCCGGGGCAGATACGCAGTATTTT,TRBJ2-3,-,TRBV4-1,-
CASSPSHSYNEQFF,TGTGCCAGCTCACCTTCTCACAGCTACAATGAGCAGTTCTTC,TRBJ2-1,-,TRBV18,-
CASSESPGTGSNEQFF,TGCGCCAGCAGTGAGAGCCCCGGGACAGGGTCCAATGAGCAGTTCTTC,TRBJ2-1,-,TRBV10-2,TRBD1
CARSGRRAPTGGAPGTEAFF,TGTGCCAGAAGCGGACGAAGGGCCCCTACAGGGGGCGCCCCGGGAACTGAAGCTTTCTTT,TRBJ1-1,-,TRBV5-3,TRBD1
CASSRGGYGQYF,TGTGCCAGCTCGAGGGGAGGTTATGGGCAGTACTTC,TRBJ2-7,-,TRBV19,-
CASSLAPNTEAFF,TGCGCCAGCAGCTTAGCGCCGAACACTGAAGCTTTCTTT,TRBJ1-1,-,TRBV5-1,-